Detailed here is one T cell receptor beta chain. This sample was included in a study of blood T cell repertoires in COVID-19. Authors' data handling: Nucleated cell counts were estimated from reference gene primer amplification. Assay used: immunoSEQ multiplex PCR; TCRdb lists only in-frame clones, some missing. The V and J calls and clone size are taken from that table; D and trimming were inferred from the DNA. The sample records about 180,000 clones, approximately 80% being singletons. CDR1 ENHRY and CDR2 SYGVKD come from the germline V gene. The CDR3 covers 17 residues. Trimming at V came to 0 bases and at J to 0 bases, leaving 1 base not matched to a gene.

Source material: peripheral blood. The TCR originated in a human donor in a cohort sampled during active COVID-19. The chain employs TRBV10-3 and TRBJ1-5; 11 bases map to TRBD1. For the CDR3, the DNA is TGTGCCATCAGTGAGTCCGGGACAGGGGGTAGCAATCAGCCCCAGCATTTT. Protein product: CAISESGTGGSNQPQHF.